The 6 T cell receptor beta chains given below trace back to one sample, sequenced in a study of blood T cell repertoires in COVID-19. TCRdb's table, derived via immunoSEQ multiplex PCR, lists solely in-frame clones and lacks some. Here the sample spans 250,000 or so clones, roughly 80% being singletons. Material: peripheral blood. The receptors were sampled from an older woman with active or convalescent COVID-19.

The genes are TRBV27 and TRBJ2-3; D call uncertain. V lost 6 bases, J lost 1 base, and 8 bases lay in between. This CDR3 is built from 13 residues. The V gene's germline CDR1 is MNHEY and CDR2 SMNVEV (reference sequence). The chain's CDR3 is CASRDMGTDTQYF. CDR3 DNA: TGTGCCAGCAGAGACATGGGCACAGATACGCAGTATTTT.

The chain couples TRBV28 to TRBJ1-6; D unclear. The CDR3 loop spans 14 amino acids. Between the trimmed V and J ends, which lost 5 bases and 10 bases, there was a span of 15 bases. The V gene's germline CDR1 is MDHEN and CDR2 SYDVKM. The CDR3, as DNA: TGTGCCAGCAGTACCCACGGTGGTCGGTCACCCCTCCACTTT. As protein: CASSTHGGRSPLHF. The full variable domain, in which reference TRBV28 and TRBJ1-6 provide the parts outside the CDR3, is DVKVTQSSRYLVKRTGEKVFLECVQDMDHENMFWYRQDPGLGLRLIYFSYDVKMKEKGDIPEGYSVSREKKERFSLILESASTNQTSMYLCASSTHGGRSPLHFGNGTRLTVT.

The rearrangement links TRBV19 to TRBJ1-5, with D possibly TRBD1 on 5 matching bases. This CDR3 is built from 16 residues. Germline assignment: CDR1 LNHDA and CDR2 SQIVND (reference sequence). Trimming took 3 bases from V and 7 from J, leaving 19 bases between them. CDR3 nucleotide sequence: TGTGCCAGTAGTATGGGGGGAGGGCAGAATTGGCAGCCCCAGCATTTT. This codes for CASSMGGGQNWQPQHF.

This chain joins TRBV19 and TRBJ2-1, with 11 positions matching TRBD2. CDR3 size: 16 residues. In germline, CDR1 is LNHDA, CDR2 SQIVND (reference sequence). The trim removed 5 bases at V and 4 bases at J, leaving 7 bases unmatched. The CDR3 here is CASSPAPSGRYNEQFF. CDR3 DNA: TGTGCCAGTAGTCCGGCCCCTAGCGGGAGGTACAATGAGCAGTTCTTC.

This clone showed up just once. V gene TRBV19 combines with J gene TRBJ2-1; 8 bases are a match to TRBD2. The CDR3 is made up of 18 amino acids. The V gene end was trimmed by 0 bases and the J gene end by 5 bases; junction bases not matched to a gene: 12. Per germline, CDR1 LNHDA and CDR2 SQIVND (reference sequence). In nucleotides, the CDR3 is TGTGCCAGTAGTATAGATCTAGGGGGGGCGGGAGGCGACAATGAGCAGTTCTTC. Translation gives CASSIDLGGAGGDNEQFF. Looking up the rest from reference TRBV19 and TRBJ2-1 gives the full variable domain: DGGITQSPKYLFRKEGQNVTLSCEQNLNHDAMYWYRQDPGQGLRLIYYSQIVNDFQKGDIAEGYSVSREKKESFPLTVTSAQKNPTAFYLCASSIDLGGAGGDNEQFFGPGTRLTVL.

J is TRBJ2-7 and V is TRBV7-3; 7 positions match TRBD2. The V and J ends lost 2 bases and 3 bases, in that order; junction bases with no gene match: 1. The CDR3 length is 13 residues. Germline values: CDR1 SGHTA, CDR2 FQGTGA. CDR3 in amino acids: CASSLWTSYEQYF. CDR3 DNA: TGTGCCAGCAGCTTATGGACTAGCTACGAGCAGTACTTC.